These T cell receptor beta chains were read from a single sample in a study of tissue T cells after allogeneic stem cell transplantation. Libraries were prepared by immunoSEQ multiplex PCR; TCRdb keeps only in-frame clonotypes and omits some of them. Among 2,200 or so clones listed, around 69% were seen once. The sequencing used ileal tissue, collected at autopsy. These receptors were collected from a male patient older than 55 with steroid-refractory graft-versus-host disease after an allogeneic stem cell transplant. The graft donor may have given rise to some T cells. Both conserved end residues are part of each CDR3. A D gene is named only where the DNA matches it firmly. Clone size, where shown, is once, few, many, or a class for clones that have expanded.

CASSLEAARETQYF	TGTGCCAGCAGCTTAGAGGCCGCGAGGGAGACCCAGTACTTC	TRBV11-1	TRBJ2-5	.	.
CASSSSGGASEQFF	TGTGCCAGCAGCTCTAGCGGGGGGGCCAGTGAGCAGTTCTTC	TRBV7-2	TRBJ2-1	TRBD2	.
CASATSGGETQYF	TGCGCCAGCGCGACTAGCGGTGGGGAGACCCAGTACTTC	TRBV5-1	TRBJ2-5	TRBD2	.
CASSRTSGGPLAGELFF	TGTGCCAGCAGTCGGACTAGCGGGGGCCCCCTCGCCGGGGAGCTGTTTTTT	TRBV3-1/TRBV3-2	TRBJ2-2	TRBD2	.
CASHGPFPTDTQYF	TGTGCCAGTCATGGGCCGTTTCCCACAGATACGCAGTATTTT	TRBV19	TRBJ2-3	.	.
CASSRDSGMGNTIYF	TGTGCCAGCAGCAGGGACAGTGGGATGGGAAACACCATATATTTT	TRBV27	TRBJ1-3	TRBD1	.
CASSRTQSFLYEQYF	TGTGCCAGCAGCCGTACGCAATCGTTTCTCTACGAGCAGTACTTC	TRBV5-5	TRBJ2-7	.	.
CASSYGQTYEQYF	TGTGCCAGCAGTTATGGACAGACCTACGAGCAGTACTTC	TRBV6-5	TRBJ2-7	.	.
CASSLEGSEAFF	TGCGCCAGCAGCTTGGAGGGGAGTGAAGCTTTCTTT	TRBV5-1	TRBJ1-1	.	.
CASSFLEDTEAFF	TGTGCCAGCAGCTTTCTTGAGGACACTGAAGCTTTCTTT	TRBV7-9	TRBJ1-1	.	.
CATSPQGNEQFF	TGTGCCACCAGCCCACAGGGGAATGAGCAGTTCTTC	TRBV15	TRBJ2-1	TRBD1	.
CASSPQTGHTEAFF	TGTGCCAGCTCACCTCAGACAGGGCACACTGAAGCTTTCTTT	TRBV18	TRBJ1-1	TRBD1	.
CASSSGTALFQPQHF	TGTGCCAGCAGCTCCGGGACAGCGCTTTTCCAGCCCCAGCATTTT	TRBV7-2	TRBJ1-5	TRBD1	few
CASSQSHRGPGYTF	TGTGCCAGCAGCCAGTCTCATAGGGGGCCTGGCTACACCTTC	TRBV14	TRBJ1-2	TRBD1	.
CASSLGVLNTGELFF	TGTGCCAGCAGCTTGGGGGTGTTGAACACCGGGGAGCTGTTTTTT	TRBV5-6	TRBJ2-2	.	.
CSSGVDYGYTF	TGCAGTTCCGGCGTCGACTATGGCTACACCTTC	TRBV20-1	TRBJ1-2	.	.
CAISEYGVDVNNSPLHF	TGTGCCATCAGTGAGTACGGTGTGGACGTTAATAATTCACCCCTCCACTTT	TRBV10-3	TRBJ1-6	.	.